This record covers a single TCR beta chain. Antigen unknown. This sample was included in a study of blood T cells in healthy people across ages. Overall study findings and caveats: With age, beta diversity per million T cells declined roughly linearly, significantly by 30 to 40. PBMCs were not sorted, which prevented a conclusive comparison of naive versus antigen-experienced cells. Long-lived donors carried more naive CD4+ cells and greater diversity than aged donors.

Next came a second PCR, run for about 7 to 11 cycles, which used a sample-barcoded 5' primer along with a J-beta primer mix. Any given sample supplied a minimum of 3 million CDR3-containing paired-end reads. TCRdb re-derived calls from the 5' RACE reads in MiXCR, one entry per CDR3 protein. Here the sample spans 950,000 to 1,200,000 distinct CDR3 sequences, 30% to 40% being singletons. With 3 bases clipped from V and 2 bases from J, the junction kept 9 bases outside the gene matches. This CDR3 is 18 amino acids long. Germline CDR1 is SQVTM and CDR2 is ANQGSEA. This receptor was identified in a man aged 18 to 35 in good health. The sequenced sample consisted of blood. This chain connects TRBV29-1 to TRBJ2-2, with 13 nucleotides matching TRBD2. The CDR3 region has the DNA TGCAGCGTTGAGTACCAGACTAGCGGGGGGCCAAACACCGGGGAGCTGTTTTTT. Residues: CSVEYQTSGGPNTGELFF.